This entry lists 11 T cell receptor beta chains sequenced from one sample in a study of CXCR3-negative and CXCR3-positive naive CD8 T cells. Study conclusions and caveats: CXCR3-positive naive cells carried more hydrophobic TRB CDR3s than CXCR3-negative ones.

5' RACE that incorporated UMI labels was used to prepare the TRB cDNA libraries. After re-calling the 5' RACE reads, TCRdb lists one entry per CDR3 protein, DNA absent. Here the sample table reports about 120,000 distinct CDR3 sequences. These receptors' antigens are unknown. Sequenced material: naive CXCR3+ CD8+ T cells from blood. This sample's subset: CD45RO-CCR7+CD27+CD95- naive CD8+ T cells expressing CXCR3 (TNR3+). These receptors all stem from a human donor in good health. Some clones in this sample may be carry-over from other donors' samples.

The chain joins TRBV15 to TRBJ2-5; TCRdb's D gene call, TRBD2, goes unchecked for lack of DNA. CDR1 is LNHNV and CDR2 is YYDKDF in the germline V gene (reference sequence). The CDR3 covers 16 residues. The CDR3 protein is CATSRVGGPFQETQYF.

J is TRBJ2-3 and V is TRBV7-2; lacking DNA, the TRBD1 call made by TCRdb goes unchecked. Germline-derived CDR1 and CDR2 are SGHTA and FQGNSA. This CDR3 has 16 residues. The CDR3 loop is CASSLVGGGPTDTQYF. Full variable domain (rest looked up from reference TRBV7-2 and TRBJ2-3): GAGVSQSPSNKVTEKGKDVELRCDPISGHTALYWYRQSLGQGLEFLIYFQGNSAPDKSGLPSDRFSAERTGGSVSTLTIQRTQQEDSAVYLCASSLVGGGPTDTQYFGPGTRLTVL.

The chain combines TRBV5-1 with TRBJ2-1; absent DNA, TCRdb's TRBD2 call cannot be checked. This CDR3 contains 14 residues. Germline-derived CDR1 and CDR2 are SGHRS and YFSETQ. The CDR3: CASSPGLAINEQFF.

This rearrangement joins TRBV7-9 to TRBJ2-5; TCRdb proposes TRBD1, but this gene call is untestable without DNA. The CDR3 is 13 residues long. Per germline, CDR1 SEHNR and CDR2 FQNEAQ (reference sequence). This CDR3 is CASSPGGTETQYF. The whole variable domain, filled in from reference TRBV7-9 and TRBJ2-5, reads DTGVSQNPRHKITKRGQNVTFRCDPISEHNRLYWYRQTLGQGPEFLTYFQNEAQLEKSRLLSDRFSAERPKGSFSTLEIQRTEQGDSAMYLCASSPGGTETQYFGPGTRLLVL.

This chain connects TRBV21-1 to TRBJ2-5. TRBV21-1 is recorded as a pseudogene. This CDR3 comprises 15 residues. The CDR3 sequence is CASSKDRRYQETQYF.

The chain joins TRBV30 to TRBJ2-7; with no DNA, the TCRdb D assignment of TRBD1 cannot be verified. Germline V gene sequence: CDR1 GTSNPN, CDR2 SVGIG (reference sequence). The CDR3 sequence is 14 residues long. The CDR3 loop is CAWNPGTGGGEQYF.

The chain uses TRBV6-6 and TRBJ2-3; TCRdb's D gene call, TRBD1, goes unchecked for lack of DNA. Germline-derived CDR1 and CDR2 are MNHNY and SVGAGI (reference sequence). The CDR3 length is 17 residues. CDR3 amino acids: CASSYSLGGGTTDTQYF.

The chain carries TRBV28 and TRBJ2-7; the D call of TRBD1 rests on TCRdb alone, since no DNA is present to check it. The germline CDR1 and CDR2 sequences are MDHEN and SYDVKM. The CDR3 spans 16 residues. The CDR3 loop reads CASSLSRRGLSYEQYF. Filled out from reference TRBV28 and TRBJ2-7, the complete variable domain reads DVKVTQSSRYLVKRTGEKVFLECVQDMDHENMFWYRQDPGLGLRLIYFSYDVKMKEKGDIPEGYSVSREKKERFSLILESASTNQTSMYLCASSLSRRGLSYEQYFGPGTRLTVT.

CDR3: CASSQDRYNGNQPQHF. The chain joins TRBV4-1 to TRBJ1-5. Germline V lookup: CDR1 MGHRA, CDR2 YSYEKL. This CDR3 is 16 amino acids long.

CDR3 protein: CSVRQDRGLYEQYF. The chain couples TRBV29-1 to TRBJ2-7; TCRdb reports TRBD1, a call that lacks DNA to check it against. The CDR3 sequence is 14 residues long. Germline V gene data show CDR1 as SQVTM and CDR2 as ANQGSEA.

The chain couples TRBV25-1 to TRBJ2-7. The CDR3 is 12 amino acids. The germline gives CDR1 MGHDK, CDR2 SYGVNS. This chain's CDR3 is CASSDPLYEQYF.